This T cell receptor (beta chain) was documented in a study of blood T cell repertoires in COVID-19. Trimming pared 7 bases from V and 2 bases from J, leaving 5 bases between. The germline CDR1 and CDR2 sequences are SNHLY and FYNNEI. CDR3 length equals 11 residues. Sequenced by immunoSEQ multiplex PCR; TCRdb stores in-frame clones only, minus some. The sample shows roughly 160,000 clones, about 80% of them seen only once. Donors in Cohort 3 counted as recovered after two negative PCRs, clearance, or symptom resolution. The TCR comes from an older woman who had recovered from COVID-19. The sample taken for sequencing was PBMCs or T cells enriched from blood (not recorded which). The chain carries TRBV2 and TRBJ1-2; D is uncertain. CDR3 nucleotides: TGTGCCAGCAAACAGAACTATGGCTACACCTTC. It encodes CASKQNYGYTF.